One sample yielded the 14 T cell receptor beta chains listed below, sequenced in a study of T-cell reconstitution after alpha-beta-depleted transplantation in children. Unique molecular identifiers were incorporated during preparation of the TCRbeta library. TCRdb recomputed calls from the PCR reads with MiXCR, one row per CDR3 protein. The table records 640,000 or so distinct CDR3 sequences, about 15% of them present only once. The starting material was PBMCs from the stem cell graft donor, obtained from the stem cell graft. Source of these receptors: a human donor who donated a stem cell graft to a child with acute myeloid leukemia.

There are a few counts of this clonotype. This sequence joins TRBV15 and TRBJ2-7; the match to TRBD1 covers 7 bases. The CDR3 contains 15 residues. The junction had 10 bases not matched to a gene; V was cut back by 2 bases and J by 6 bases. Germline V lookup: CDR1 LNHNV, CDR2 YYDKDF (reference sequence). DNA of the CDR3: TGTGCCACCAGCAGACTTAACAGGGGATTGCGCGAGCAGTACTTC. Its protein is CATSRLNRGLREQYF.

The chain carries TRBV4-3 and TRBJ2-5; no clear D. This CDR3 is built from 15 residues. Germline CDR1 LGHNA, CDR2 YSLEER. V gave up 0 bases and J gave up 5 bases, with 13 bases separating them. CDR3: CASSQEPQLEETQYF. For the CDR3, the DNA is TGCGCCAGCAGCCAAGAGCCGCAGTTAGAGGAGACCCAGTACTTC.

There are many counts of this clonotype. This sequence joins TRBV29-1 and TRBJ2-3, with D unclear. Trimming left V 0 bases short and J 1 base short, with 20 bases between. Germline V lookup: CDR1 SQVTM, CDR2 ANQGSEA. This CDR3 has 18 amino acids. The CDR3 DNA reads as TGCAGCGTTGAAGACCCCTCCCCACAATCCACGGGCACAGATACGCAGTATTTT. It encodes CSVEDPSPQSTGTDTQYF.

This clonotype was detected ten times or more. The V gene is TRBV15, the J gene TRBJ1-1; D is ambiguous. In germline, CDR1 is LNHNV, CDR2 YYDKDF (reference sequence). V lost 6 bases, J lost 0 bases, and 5 bases lay in between. The CDR3 contains 12 residues. The CDR3 sequence: CATRSLNTEAFF. The CDR3 region has the DNA TGTGCCACCAGAAGCCTGAACACTGAAGCTTTCTTT.

In DNA, the CDR3 is TGTGCCAGCAGTTCAGCGGGGGCTAGCTCCTACGAGCAGTACTTC. Translating gives CASSSAGASSYEQYF. The rearrangement links TRBV27 to TRBJ2-7; the match to TRBD2 covers 8 bases. The CDR3 has 15 amino acids. Per germline, CDR1 MNHEY and CDR2 SMNVEV (reference sequence). J gave up 0 bases and V 4 bases, and 5 bases lay outside the gene matches.

V is TRBV4-3 and J is TRBJ2-7; D possibly matches TRBD1 or TRBD2 (5 bases each). This CDR3 has 17 amino acids. V was shortened by 0 bases and J by 5 bases, with 20 bases between the two germline ends. CDR1 is LGHNA and CDR2 is YSLEER in the germline V gene. The CDR3 here is CASSQDRGIRDYDEQYF. CDR3 DNA: TGCGCCAGCAGCCAAGATCGAGGGATCAGGGATTACGACGAGCAGTACTTC.

This clonotype was recorded many times. V usage is TRBV29-1 and J usage is TRBJ2-1; 13 bases line up with TRBD2. Unmatched junction bases numbered 10, after V lost 6 bases and J lost 2 bases. The CDR3 is made up of 17 amino acids. CDR1 and CDR2 (germline): SQVTM, ANQGSEA. In nucleotides, the CDR3 is TGCAGCGTCCTAACTAGCGGGGGGGCCTGGACCTACAATGAGCAGTTCTTC. It translates to CSVLTSGGAWTYNEQFF.

This clonotype occurred many times. This sequence joins TRBV20-1 and TRBJ2-3, with D possibly being TRBD2 (7 bases). The germline V gene has CDR1 DFQATT and CDR2 SNEGSKA (reference sequence). The CDR3 covers 16 residues. Deletions cut 3 bases from V and 5 bases from J, with 21 bases between. CDR3 loop: CSAREMGGGQGDTQYF. The CDR3 coding sequence is TGCAGTGCTAGGGAGATGGGGGGGGGCCAAGGAGATACGCAGTATTTT.

This clonotype was seen a handful of times. The J gene is TRBJ1-5, the V gene TRBV20-1; D unresolved. V was shortened by 7 bases and J by 4 bases, with 11 bases between the two germline ends. Germline assignment: CDR1 DFQATT and CDR2 SNEGSKA (reference sequence). The CDR3 has 12 amino acids. In DNA form, the CDR3 reads TGCAGTGTTCCGGGCTCAAATCAGCCCCAGCATTTT. It yields the protein CSVPGSNQPQHF.

The chain uses TRBV4-3 and TRBJ1-2, with 7 bases fitting TRBD1. The CDR3 extends over 17 amino acids. Trimming removed 2 bases from V and 8 bases from J; junction bases left unmatched: 17. The germline V gene has CDR1 LGHNA and CDR2 YSLEER. The CDR3 loop reads CASSQLSKGQIPRGYTF. The CDR3 DNA reads TGCGCCAGCAGCCAACTGTCTAAGGGACAGATCCCTAGGGGCTACACCTTC.

This clonotype appeared a few times. The V call is TRBV18, the J call TRBJ2-1; TRBD2 aligns across 8 bases. V trimming: 6 bases; J trimming: 7 bases; junction bases outside the gene matches: 11. This CDR3 spans 15 amino acids. Germline CDR1 is KGHSH and CDR2 is LQKENI. Written as DNA, the CDR3 is TGTGCCAGCTCCTCACCAGCGGGGGCCGGAAATGAGCAGTTCTTC. It yields the protein CASSSPAGAGNEQFF. Looking up the rest from reference TRBV18 and TRBJ2-1 gives the full variable domain: NAGVMQNPRHLVRRRGQEARLRCSPMKGHSHVYWYRQLPEEGLKFMVYLQKENIIDESGMPKERFSAEFPKEGPSILRIQQVVRGDSAAYFCASSSPAGAGNEQFFGPGTRLTVL.

This clonotype was observed a few times. The chain links TRBV7-7 to TRBJ2-5, with TRBD2 matching over 9 bases. J was trimmed by 5 bases and V by 1 base; bases with no gene match: 17. CDR1 is SSHAT, CDR2 FNYEAQ, per germline (reference sequence). This CDR3 has 19 residues. As DNA, the CDR3 is TGTGCCAGCAGCTTAGAGGCCCACATAGCGGGGGTGCCACGGGAGACCCAGTACTTC. Protein sequence: CASSLEAHIAGVPRETQYF.

The V gene is TRBV7-9, the J gene TRBJ2-5, with D uncertain. Germline CDR1 and CDR2: SEHNR and FQNEAQ (reference sequence). The V end was cut by 4 bases, the J end by 1 base, with 10 bases between. The CDR3 is 14 amino acids. The chain's CDR3 is CASSSRRTQETQYF. CDR3 bases: TGTGCCAGCAGCTCCCGACGGACCCAAGAGACCCAGTACTTC.

This clonotype was observed many times. This chain connects TRBV12-3 or TRBV12-4 to TRBJ2-3; possible D gene TRBD2, 6 bases. The CDR3 has 16 amino acids. V lost 5 bases and J lost 3, with 18 bases in between. The CDR3 is CASSPPGLATTDTQYF. Written as DNA, the CDR3 is TGTGCCAGCAGTCCTCCCGGGCTAGCGACTACAGATACGCAGTATTTT.